This T cell receptor beta chain was recorded in a study of CD8 T cells in Susac syndrome. RNA was extracted with the RNeasy kit, and a quantity of roughly 0.5 to 1 ug was reverse transcribed using random hexamers. The immunoSEQ assay covered 54 Vbeta and 13 Jbeta segments for CDR3. TCRdb passed the immunoSEQ multiplex PCR reads through MiXCR, listing each CDR3 protein once. This table has 100,000 to 150,000 distinct CDR3 sequences, over 90% appearing once. The CDR3 runs to 16 residues. With 1 base removed from V and 2 bases from J, the gap between germline ends came to 14 bases. Germline V lookup: CDR1 SEHNR, CDR2 FQNEAQ (reference sequence). Sequencing targeted TCR beta in blood CD8+ and CD4+ T cells. Treatment-naive patients with stable or active relapsing-remitting disease were the multiple sclerosis controls. TEMRA cells were FACS-enriched, while CD8+ and CD4+ T cells were negatively isolated.

The sequenced sample consisted of CD8+ T cells from PBMCs. V gene TRBV7-9 combines with J gene TRBJ2-5, with D possibly called TRBD1 or TRBD2 (6 bases each). The receptor's source is a human donor with multiple sclerosis. CDR3 bases: TGTGCCAGCAGCTTAGGGGGGGCAGGCTTTCAAGAGACCCAGTACTTC. The encoded protein is CASSLGGAGFQETQYF.